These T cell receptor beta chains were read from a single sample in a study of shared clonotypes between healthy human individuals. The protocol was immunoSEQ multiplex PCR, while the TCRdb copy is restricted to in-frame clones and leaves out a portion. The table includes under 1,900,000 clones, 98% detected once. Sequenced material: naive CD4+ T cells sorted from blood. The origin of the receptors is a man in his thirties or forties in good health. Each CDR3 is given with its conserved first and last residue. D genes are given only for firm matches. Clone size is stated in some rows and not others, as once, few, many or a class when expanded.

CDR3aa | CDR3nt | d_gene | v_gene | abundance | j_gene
CASTSMSSRPSTDTQYF | TGCGCCAGCACTTCCATGTCCTCGCGGCCCAGCACAGATACGCAGTATTTT | NA | TRBV5-1 | NA | TRBJ2-3
CASSPTGGANEKLFF | TGTGCCAGCAGCCCCACGGGGGGGGCTAATGAAAAACTGTTTTTT | NA | TRBV7-9 | NA | TRBJ1-4
CASTPRGQYNEQFF | TGTGCCAGCACCCCTAGGGGGCAGTACAATGAGCAGTTCTTC | TRBD1 | TRBV6-6 | NA | TRBJ2-1
CASSLGSGSTDTQYF | TGTGCCAGCAGCTTGGGCAGCGGGAGCACAGATACGCAGTATTTT | NA | TRBV5-4 | NA | TRBJ2-3
CASSPGWTSGIPKNIQYF | TGTGCCAGCAGCCCAGGGTGGACTAGCGGGATTCCCAAAAACATTCAGTACTTC | TRBD2 | TRBV11-2 | NA | TRBJ2-4
CASSFGGSITYNEQFF | TGCGCCAGCAGCTTCGGGGGGAGTATCACCTACAATGAGCAGTTCTTC | TRBD2 | TRBV5-1 | NA | TRBJ2-1
CASGQGYTEAFF | TGTGCCAGCGGACAGGGCTACACTGAAGCTTTCTTT | TRBD1 | TRBV18 | NA | TRBJ1-1
CASSLGPLAPVGDNEQFF | TGTGCCAGCAGCTTAGGCCCCCTAGCGCCCGTGGGGGACAATGAGCAGTTCTTC | NA | TRBV11-2 | NA | TRBJ2-1
CASSLENSQPQHF | TGTGCCAGCAGCCTAGAAAACAGTCAGCCCCAGCATTTT | NA | TRBV7-2 | NA | TRBJ1-5
CASSLDRNTDTQYF | TGTGCCAGCAGCTTGGACAGAAACACAGATACGCAGTATTTT | NA | TRBV7-9 | once | TRBJ2-3
CASSSPGSSGNTIYF | TGTGCCAGTAGTAGCCCGGGGAGCTCTGGAAACACCATATATTTT | NA | TRBV19 | NA | TRBJ1-3
CSVDRGKRGEQFF | TGCAGCGTTGACCGAGGGAAGAGGGGTGAGCAGTTCTTC | NA | TRBV29-1 | NA | TRBJ2-1
CASSAPQGAGTILSYNEQFF | TGTGCCAGCAGTGCACCTCAGGGGGCAGGGACAATACTCTCCTACAATGAGCAGTTCTTC | TRBD1 | TRBV2 | NA | TRBJ2-1
CASQGRNYNEQFF | TGTGCCAGCCAAGGCAGAAACTACAATGAGCAGTTCTTC | NA | TRBV28 | NA | TRBJ2-1
CASSQAGGVGDTQYF | TGCGCCAGCAGCCAAGCGGGAGGGGTGGGAGATACGCAGTATTTT | TRBD2 | TRBV5-1 | NA | TRBJ2-3
CASSLNRQRNTEAFF | TGTGCCAGCAGCTTAAACCGGCAGAGGAACACTGAAGCTTTCTTT | NA | TRBV11-2 | NA | TRBJ1-1
CASSLHMGGASTGELFF | TGTGCCAGCTCACTACATATGGGTGGTGCGAGCACCGGGGAGCTGTTTTTT | NA | TRBV18 | NA | TRBJ2-2
CASSIFDRGDEQYF | TGTGCCAGTAGTATCTTTGACCGCGGAGACGAGCAGTACTTC | NA | TRBV19 | NA | TRBJ2-7
CASSRASGRNEQFF | TGTGCCAGCTCACGGGCTAGCGGGAGGAATGAGCAGTTCTTC | TRBD2 | TRBV18 | NA | TRBJ2-1
CASSLSRPQETQYF | TGTGCCAGCAGCTTATCCAGGCCACAAGAGACCCAGTACTTC | NA | TRBV5-5 | NA | TRBJ2-5
CASSFGRSTDTQYF | TGTGCCAGCAGCTTCGGACGGAGCACAGATACGCAGTATTTT | NA | TRBV11-3 | NA | TRBJ2-3
CASARGQPVYGYTF | TGTGCCAGCGCCCGGGGACAGCCAGTCTATGGCTACACCTTC | TRBD1 | TRBV6-5 | NA | TRBJ1-2
CAISTGGGGTDTQYF | TGTGCCATCAGCACAGGGGGTGGGGGCACAGATACGCAGTATTTT | TRBD1 | TRBV10-3 | NA | TRBJ2-3
CASSLGLSHDMNTEAFF | TGCGCCAGCAGCTTGGGCCTGTCTCACGACATGAACACTGAAGCTTTCTTT | NA | TRBV5-1 | NA | TRBJ1-1
CASRARYLGQQYF | TGTGCCAGCAGGGCCAGGTACCTAGGTCAGCAGTACTTC | NA | TRBV28 | NA | TRBJ2-7
CASSIRSPPYEQYF | TGTGCCAGTAGTATAAGGTCACCCCCCTACGAGCAGTACTTC | NA | TRBV19 | NA | TRBJ2-7
CSAARRAASTDTQYF | TGCAGCGCCGCACGGCGGGCGGCAAGCACAGATACGCAGTATTTT | NA | TRBV29-1 | NA | TRBJ2-3